The clone carrying this T cell receptor (beta chain) was seen ten or more times. Its matching antigen is unknown. This CDR3 has 13 amino acids. The V segment lost 2 bases and the J segment 9 bases; nucleotides outside the gene matches: 6. Germline CDR1 SQVTM, CDR2 ANQGSEA. The sample comes from a study of CD8 T cells in ankylosing spondylitis. TCRdb analysed the 5' RACE reads with MiXCR anew, one entry per CDR3 protein. The data contain around 22,000 distinct CDR3 sequences, around 13% of them singletons. The study's findings and limits: Disease-associated clones were CD8+ and fairly uncommon in peripheral blood. Reportedly, significant enrichment of disease-linked clones occurred in matched ankylosing spondylitis synovial fluid. One TCR beta motif, made up of roughly 8 highly homologous variants, appeared characteristic of ankylosing spondylitis blood.

The TCR was taken from a male donor with ankylosing spondylitis or in good health (not recorded which). Sequencing was done on a sample of blood. The chain employs TRBV29-1 and TRBJ2-1; 8 nucleotides line up with TRBD1. The CDR3 sequence: CSVERQGLGEQFF. The CDR3 nucleotides are TGCAGCGTTGAACGACAGGGGCTCGGTGAGCAGTTCTTC.